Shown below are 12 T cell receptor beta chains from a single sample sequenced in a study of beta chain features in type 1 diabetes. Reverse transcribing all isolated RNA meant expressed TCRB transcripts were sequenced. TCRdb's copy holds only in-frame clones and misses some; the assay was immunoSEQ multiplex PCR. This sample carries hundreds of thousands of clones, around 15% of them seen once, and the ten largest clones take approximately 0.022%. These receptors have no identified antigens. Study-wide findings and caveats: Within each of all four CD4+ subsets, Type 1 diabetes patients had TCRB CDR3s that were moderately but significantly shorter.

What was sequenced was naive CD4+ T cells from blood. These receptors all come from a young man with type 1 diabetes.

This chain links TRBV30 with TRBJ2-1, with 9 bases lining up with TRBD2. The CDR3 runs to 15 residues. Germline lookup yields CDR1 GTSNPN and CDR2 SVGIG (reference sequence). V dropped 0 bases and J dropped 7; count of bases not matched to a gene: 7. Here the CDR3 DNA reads TGTGCCTGGAGTGTAGGGCTAGCGGGGATTAATGAGCAGTTCTTC. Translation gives CAWSVGLAGINEQFF.

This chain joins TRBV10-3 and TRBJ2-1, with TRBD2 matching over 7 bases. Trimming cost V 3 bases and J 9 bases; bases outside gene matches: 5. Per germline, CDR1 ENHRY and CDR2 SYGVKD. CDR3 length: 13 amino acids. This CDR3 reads CAISDLGGSEQFF. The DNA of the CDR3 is TGTGCCATCAGTGACCTCGGGGGGAGTGAGCAGTTCTTC.

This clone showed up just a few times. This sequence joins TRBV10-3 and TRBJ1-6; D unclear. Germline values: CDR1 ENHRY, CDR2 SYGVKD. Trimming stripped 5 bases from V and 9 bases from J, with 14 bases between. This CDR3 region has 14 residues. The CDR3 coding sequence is TGTGCCATCAGTCCCACACCTAATAGTTCACCCCTCCACTTT. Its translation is CAISPTPNSSPLHF.

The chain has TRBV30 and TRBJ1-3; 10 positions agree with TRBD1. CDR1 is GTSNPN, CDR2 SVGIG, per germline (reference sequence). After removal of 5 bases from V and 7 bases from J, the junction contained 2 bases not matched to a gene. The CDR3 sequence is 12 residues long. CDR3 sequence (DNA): TGTGCCTGGGGGACAGGGGCGAACACCATATATTTT. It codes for CAWGTGANTIYF.

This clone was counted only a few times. The CDR3 spells CASRSRAGVHTEAFF. Here the CDR3 DNA reads TGTGCCAGCAGAAGTCGGGCCGGGGTTCACACTGAAGCTTTCTTT. The chain combines TRBV7-9 with TRBJ1-1; no firm D call. Trimming removed 6 bases from V and 3 bases from J, with 17 bases in between. The CDR3 covers 15 residues. Germline V gene sequence: CDR1 SEHNR, CDR2 FQNEAQ (reference sequence). Drawing the rest from reference TRBV7-9 and TRBJ1-1, the complete variable domain is DTGVSQNPRHKITKRGQNVTFRCDPISEHNRLYWYRQTLGQGPEFLTYFQNEAQLEKSRLLSDRFSAERPKGSFSTLEIQRTEQGDSAMYLCASRSRAGVHTEAFFGQGTRLTVV.

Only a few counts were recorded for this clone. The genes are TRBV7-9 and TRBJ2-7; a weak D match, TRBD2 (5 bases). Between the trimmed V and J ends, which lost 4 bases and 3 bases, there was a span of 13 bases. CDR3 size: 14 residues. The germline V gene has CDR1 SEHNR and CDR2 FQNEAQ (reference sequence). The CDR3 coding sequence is TGTGCCAGCAGCTCCGCCGGGAACTACTACGAGCAGTACTTC. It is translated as CASSSAGNYYEQYF.

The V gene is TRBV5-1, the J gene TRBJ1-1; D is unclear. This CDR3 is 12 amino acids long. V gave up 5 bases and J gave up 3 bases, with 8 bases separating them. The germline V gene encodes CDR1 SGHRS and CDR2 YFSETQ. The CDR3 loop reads CASRDGDTEAFF. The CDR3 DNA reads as TGCGCCAGCAGGGATGGGGACACTGAAGCTTTCTTT.

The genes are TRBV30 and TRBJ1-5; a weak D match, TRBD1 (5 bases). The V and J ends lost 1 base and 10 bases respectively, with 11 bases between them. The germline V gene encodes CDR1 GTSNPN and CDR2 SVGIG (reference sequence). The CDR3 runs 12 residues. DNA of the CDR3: TGTGCCTGGAGTGCTGGGGGGGGACCCCAGCATTTT. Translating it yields CAWSAGGGPQHF.

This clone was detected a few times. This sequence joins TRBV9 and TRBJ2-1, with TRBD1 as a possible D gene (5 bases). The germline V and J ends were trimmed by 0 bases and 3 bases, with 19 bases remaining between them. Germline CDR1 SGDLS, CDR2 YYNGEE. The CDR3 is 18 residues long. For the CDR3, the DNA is TGTGCCAGCAGCGTAGTAGGGGTTGGGGCCCGAAGCTACAATGAGCAGTTCTTC. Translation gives CASSVVGVGARSYNEQFF.

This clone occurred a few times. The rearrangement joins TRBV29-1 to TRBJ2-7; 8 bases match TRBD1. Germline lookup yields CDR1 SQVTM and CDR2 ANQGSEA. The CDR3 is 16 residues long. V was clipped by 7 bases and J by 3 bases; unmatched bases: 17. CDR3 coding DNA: TGCAGCGCCAAAAATGTCTCCGGACAGGGTCTCTACGAGCAGTACTTC. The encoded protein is CSAKNVSGQGLYEQYF.

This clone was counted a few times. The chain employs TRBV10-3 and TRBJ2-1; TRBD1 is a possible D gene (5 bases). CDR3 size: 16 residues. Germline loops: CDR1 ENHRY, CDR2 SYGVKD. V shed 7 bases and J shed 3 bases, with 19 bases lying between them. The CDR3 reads CAITRSHLDSYNEQFF. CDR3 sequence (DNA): TGTGCCATCACTCGGTCGCACTTAGACAGCTACAATGAGCAGTTCTTC.

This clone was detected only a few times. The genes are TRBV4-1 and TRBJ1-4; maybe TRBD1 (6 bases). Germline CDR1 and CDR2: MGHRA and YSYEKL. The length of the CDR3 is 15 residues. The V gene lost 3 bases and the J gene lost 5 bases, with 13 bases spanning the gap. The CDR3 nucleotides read TGCGCCAGCAGCCAGATTACAGGGCCGAATGAAAAACTGTTTTTT. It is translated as CASSQITGPNEKLFF.